The 9 T cell receptor beta chains below come from one sample, sequenced in a study of T cells in Graves' hyperthyroidism and ophthalmopathy. It was RNA transcripts that yielded the amplified TCR beta CDR3 regions. TCR CDR3 regions were first amplified by RT-PCR with HTBI primers. Each CDR3 protein is one row after TCRdb ran MiXCR on the multiplex PCR reads. The sample shows under 450,000 distinct CDR3 sequences, 13% of them seen only once. The sample was blood. These receptors originate from a young man with Graves' hyperthyroidism that later progressed to Graves' ophthalmopathy.

V and J are TRBV30 and TRBJ2-6; D remains ambiguous. The CDR3 is 14 amino acids. Germline V gene data show CDR1 as GTSNPN and CDR2 as SVGIG (reference sequence). V lost 6 bases to trimming and J lost 0 bases, with 9 bases between them. The CDR3 DNA sequence: TGTGCCTGCAACTGGGGCTCTGGGGCCAACGTCCTGACTTTC. It specifies CACNWGSGANVLTF.

The chain links TRBV12-3 or TRBV12-4 to TRBJ1-1; TRBD1 might be the D (5 bases). With 5 bases removed from V and 7 bases from J, the gap between germline ends came to 11 bases. CDR3 size: 12 residues. CDR3 amino acids: CASSPGPREAFF. For the CDR3, the DNA is TGTGCCAGCAGTCCGGGACCTCGTGAAGCTTTCTTT.

A word on this clonotype: Given a much more abundant clone one base away, this may be a read error. The chain carries TRBV12-3 or TRBV12-4 and TRBJ2-7, with D tentatively TRBD2 (6 bases). This CDR3 comprises 13 residues. With 6 bases removed from V and 0 bases from J, the gap between germline ends came to 9 bases. The CDR3 here is CASRGGDSYEQYF. In nucleotides, the CDR3 is TGTGCCAGCAGGGGAGGTGACTCCTACGAGCAGTACTTC.

The J gene is TRBJ2-6, the V gene TRBV7-9, with 7 bases matching TRBD1. The CDR3 is 19 residues long. Germline trimming cut 2 bases from V and 3 bases from J; bases unmatched to any gene: 13. Germline CDR1 is SEHNR and CDR2 is FQNEAQ (reference sequence). DNA for the CDR3: TGTGCCAGCAGCTTAAAGGGGGCGTTCGCTCTCAGTGGGGCCAACGTCCTGACTTTC. Translating gives CASSLKGAFALSGANVLTF.

This clonotype was recorded a few times. The V and J genes are TRBV3-1 and TRBJ1-4; D not resolved. The germline gives CDR1 LGHDT, CDR2 YNNKEL (reference sequence). V lost 1 base to trimming and J lost 4 bases, with 10 bases between them. The CDR3 is made up of 15 amino acids. CDR3 region: CASSQGDRDNEKLFF. Written as DNA, the CDR3 is TGTGCCAGCAGCCAAGGAGACCGGGATAATGAAAAACTGTTTTTT.

This clonotype has more than one count but fewer than ten. The J gene is TRBJ2-3, the V gene TRBV6-5; D not resolved. This CDR3 region has 14 residues. CDR1 MNHEY and CDR2 SVGAGI come from the germline V gene. V was pared by 2 bases and J by 2 bases, with 8 bases between. The DNA of the CDR3 is TGTGCCAGCAGTTACGCCGGTTCCACAGATACGCAGTATTTT. This codes for CASSYAGSTDTQYF.

The chain links TRBV7-2 to TRBJ1-1, with 8 bases that match TRBD1. Germline CDR1 SGHTA, CDR2 FQGNSA. This CDR3 region has 15 residues. V dropped 5 bases and J dropped 2; count of bases not matched to a gene: 7. DNA for the CDR3: TGTGCCAGCAGCCCGGACAGGGAGGTTAACACTGAAGCTTTCTTT. The encoded protein is CASSPDREVNTEAFF.

The chain recombines TRBV11-2 with TRBJ2-3, with 11 positions matching TRBD1. V lost 5 bases and J lost 2; bases outside the gene matches: 3. Germline V gives CDR1 SGHAT, CDR2 FQNNGV. This CDR3 spans 15 amino acids. The CDR3 DNA follows: TGTGCCAGCAGCCGGACAGGGGGCGTCACAGATACGCAGTATTTT. This translates into CASSRTGGVTDTQYF.

This clonotype was counted many times. The J gene is TRBJ1-4, the V gene TRBV2; D is unresolved. Trimming pared 6 bases from V and 6 bases from J, leaving 8 bases between. The CDR3 runs to 12 residues. Germline V gene data show CDR1 as SNHLY and CDR2 as FYNNEI. CDR3 DNA sequence: TGTGCCAGCAGGGGCTTGTATGAAAAACTGTTTTTT. Translation gives CASRGLYEKLFF.